Detailed here is one TCR beta chain. The entry originates in a study of blood T cell repertoires in COVID-19. Background on the study: T cells, B-cell-depleted T cells, or PBMCs provided the cDNA or gDNA that served as material.

Authors' analysis steps: Reference gene primers were amplified, and this amplification served to estimate nucleated cell counts. Repertoires were generated with immunoSEQ multiplex PCR, while TCRdb's copy carries only in-frame clones and drops some. V, J and clone size are those of that table, while D and trimming were read from the DNA. In the table there are about 170,000 clones, under 90% of which are singletons. The clonotype comes from a woman aged 80 or over with active or convalescent COVID-19. The sample comprised peripheral blood.

The CDR3 sequence: CASSVSSDLTYNEQFF. CDR3 coding DNA: TGTGCCAGCAGCGTGTCGAGCGACTTAACCTACAATGAGCAGTTCTTC. This chain links TRBV9 with TRBJ2-1; no firm D call. There are 16 residues in the CDR3. V was pared by 2 bases and J by 2 bases, with 14 bases between. Germline V gene data show CDR1 as SGDLS and CDR2 as YYNGEE.